The 11 T cell receptor beta chains given below trace back to one sample, sequenced in a study of cytomegalovirus exposure and HLA in healthy donors. Use of 60 Vbeta and 13 Jbeta primers characterized the PCR. Using immunoSEQ multiplex PCR, the repertoire was profiled, and TCRdb retains in-frame clones only, with some absent. The sample holds roughly 140,000 clones. What was sequenced was PBMCs. Receptors originate from a male donor in good health and CMV-seronegative.

J is TRBJ1-2 and V is TRBV5-6; D gene uncertain. CDR1 and CDR2 from the germline V gene are SGHDT and YYEEEE. The CDR3 loop spans 14 amino acids. V was trimmed by 4 bases and J by 8 bases, leaving 18 bases between them. The CDR3 spells CASSPRGRLGGYTF. As DNA, the CDR3 is TGTGCCAGCAGCCCGAGAGGGAGATTAGGGGGCTACACCTTC.

The chain is built from TRBV7-9 and TRBJ2-5, with D maybe TRBD2 (5 bases). CDR3 length: 16 amino acids. Germline V gene sequence: CDR1 SEHNR, CDR2 FQNEAQ (reference sequence). V shed 1 base and J shed 3 bases, with 15 bases lying between them. This CDR3 reads CASSLVGVTPKETQYF. The CDR3 DNA sequence: TGTGCCAGCAGCTTAGTCGGGGTAACCCCGAAAGAGACCCAGTACTTC.

V usage is TRBV5-1 and J usage is TRBJ1-2; 7 bases fit TRBD1. The V segment lost 4 bases and the J segment 2 bases; nucleotides outside the gene matches: 17. Germline-derived CDR1 and CDR2 are SGHRS and YFSETQ. CDR3 size: 18 residues. CDR3: CASSPPLRTGQQNYGYTF. For the CDR3, the DNA is TGCGCCAGCAGCCCACCCTTGAGGACGGGACAGCAAAACTATGGCTACACCTTC.

V usage is TRBV11-2 and J usage is TRBJ1-2; TRBD1 aligns across 9 bases. The CDR3 covers 14 residues. Trimming took 4 bases from V and 7 from J; bases not matched to a gene: 7. Germline CDR1 reads SGHAT; CDR2 reads FQNNGV. The CDR3 reads CASSSTGQGPGYTF. The CDR3 DNA sequence: TGTGCCAGCAGCTCTACGGGACAGGGCCCTGGCTACACCTTC.

J is TRBJ1-1 and V is TRBV28, with D hard to call. The CDR3 extends over 13 amino acids. Germline V lookup: CDR1 MDHEN, CDR2 SYDVKM. V dropped 7 bases and J dropped 7 bases, with 16 bases sitting between them. This chain's CDR3 is CASTSLTGNEAFF. The CDR3 DNA follows: TGTGCCAGCACCTCGTTGACGGGGAATGAAGCTTTCTTT.

This chain uses TRBV27 with TRBJ1-1; maybe TRBD1 (5 bases). The CDR3 has 15 amino acids. CDR1 MNHEY and CDR2 SMNVEV come from the germline V gene (reference sequence). V lost 2 bases and J 1 base, leaving 11 bases between the germline ends. The CDR3 nucleotides read TGTGCCAGCAGTTTAATCAGGGAACGGAACACTGAAGCTTTCTTT. It yields the protein CASSLIRERNTEAFF.

The chain carries TRBV18 and TRBJ1-2; no reliable D call. CDR3 length: 14 amino acids. Trimming removed 2 bases at V and 2 bases at J, with 9 bases between. Germline assignment: CDR1 KGHSH and CDR2 LQKENI. The CDR3: CASSPWEANYGYTF. For the CDR3, the DNA is TGTGCCAGCTCACCATGGGAGGCCAACTATGGCTACACCTTC. Based on the CDR3 plus reference TRBV18 and TRBJ1-2, the full variable domain is NAGVMQNPRHLVRRRGQEARLRCSPMKGHSHVYWYRQLPEEGLKFMVYLQKENIIDESGMPKERFSAEFPKEGPSILRIQQVVRGDSAAYFCASSPWEANYGYTFGSGTRLTVV.

V usage is TRBV30 and J usage is TRBJ1-2; a weak D match, TRBD1 (6 bases). The V end was cut by 7 bases, the J end by 8 bases, with 23 bases between. Germline V CDR1 and CDR2: GTSNPN, SVGIG (reference sequence). CDR3 length: 14 amino acids. The CDR3 is CASSGANRVQGYTF. CDR3 in DNA: TGTGCCTCCTCAGGGGCTAACAGGGTGCAGGGCTACACCTTC.

V is TRBV6-1 and J is TRBJ1-3; possible D gene TRBD1, 6 bases. Trimming shortened V by 4 bases and J by 4 bases, and 14 bases separated the two germline ends. The germline CDR1 and CDR2 sequences are MNHNS and SASEGT. The CDR3 extends over 15 amino acids. The CDR3 sequence is CASSAAQGSGNTIYF. CDR3 DNA sequence: TGTGCCAGCAGTGCCGCACAGGGTTCGGGAAACACCATATATTTT.

The V gene is TRBV19, the J gene TRBJ2-1; D might be TRBD2 (5 bases). The CDR3 sequence is 16 residues long. The ends were cut back, 6 bases at V and 2 bases at J, with 17 bases in the middle. Germline CDR1 reads LNHDA; CDR2 reads SQIVND (reference sequence). Written as DNA, the CDR3 is TGTGCCAGTAGGCCACCTCTAGCTGCTACCTACAATGAGCAGTTCTTC. Residues: CASRPPLAATYNEQFF.

This chain uses TRBV7-6 with TRBJ2-5; TRBD2 matches at 9 bases. Germline lookup yields CDR1 SGHVS and CDR2 FNYEAQ. After removal of 5 bases from V and 5 bases from J, the junction contained 9 bases not matched to a gene. CDR3 size: 15 residues. The CDR3 is CASSPRTSELETQYF. The CDR3 DNA reads TGTGCCAGCAGCCCCCGGACTAGCGAGTTGGAGACCCAGTACTTC.